This T cell receptor (beta chain) was identified during a study of T cell responses to AZD1222 COVID-19 vaccine (dated by TCRdb to about 2021). About the full investigation: TCR sequencing covered over 230 trial participants: 207 given two doses of AZD1222 and some 25 given two doses of MenACWY control vaccine. Trial participants were enrolled into age subgroups of 18-55, 56-69 and 70-plus years, which contained approximately 150, 30 and 60 TCR-sequenced participants, respectively.

Counted from cysteine to phenylalanine, this CDR3 has 16 amino acids. Only the CDR3 portion is preserved as DNA: 48 bases, with reading frame beginning at the first base. CDR1 and CDR2, looked up from the germline V gene, are SGDLS and YYNGEE. The V and J ends are trimmed by 0 bases and 4 bases, leaving 14 bases between them. On this clone itself: It has no known antigen specificity. No much larger clone exists at a distance of one base, and base qualities are not known.

Results the study describes overall, beyond this receptor: The vaccine-associated CD4 TCRs covered the entire spike protein, and the dominant responses fell in regions 160-218 and 743-854. After two AZD1222 doses, spike-specific TCR breadth and depth were significantly higher than at day 0 and than in MenACWY recipients. The 56-69-year group was small, and its depth increase did not reach significance, likely because of low power. Participants were mostly white British and included more females than males, and it was suggested by the authors that clonal diversity may have been underestimated. Because no day 14 peak-response samples were available, the repertoires could be characterized only after the peak T cell response. Conclusions about previously exposed vaccinees are limited, since just a handful of AZD1222 recipients were seropositive for SARS-CoV-2 at baseline. Nearly half of unique spike-specific TCRs reportedly recognized epitopes outside regions mutated in the B.1.351 and B.1.1.7 variants.

The CDR3 regions of human TCRbeta chains were analyzed by immunosequencing. As for the original processing: Repertoire TCRs were matched against a reference library of SARS-CoV-2-specific TCRs generated with the MIRA antigen-specificity platform. Breadth was defined as the fraction of unique TCRs that were SARS-CoV-2-associated, and depth was defined as the fraction of total T cells that were SARS-CoV-2-associated. Using the MIRA data, each spike-specific TCR was assigned both to the spike region to which the TCR was reactive and to a CD4 or CD8 class. Log10-transformed breadth and depth values were compared by one-way ANOVA with Sidak's multiple comparisons tests. TCRdb provides this immuneACCESS table in a form limited to in-frame rearrangements. Some clones are lacking; in checked studies, under half of them reflect an unresolved V gene, and why the rest are absent is not known. V and J calls and clone size are copied from that table; D and trimming were computed from the DNA. Here the sample has 120,000 or so clones; around 89% occur a single time. The ten most abundant clones make up more than 9.5% of the sample.

The sample's time point label is to be understood as: baseline before first vaccination. This specimen's treatment or condition label, per the study, means: meningococcal conjugate vaccine given as trial control. Samples from vaccinated people were obtained from the UK trials COV001 and COV002, which included a single-blind randomized controlled phase 2/3 trial of AZD1222 (ChAdOx1 nCoV-19) in healthy adults. Trial participant PBMC samples were collected at day 0 and day 28 after the second dose for TCRbeta chain sequencing. The sequencing used peripheral blood, collected on day 0 of MenACWY control vaccination. This sequence originates from an adult in good health. The chain is encoded by TRBV9 joined to TRBJ2-1; the D segment could be TRBD2, given 6 matching bases. The CDR3 loop reads CASSVGNSGSYNEQFF. The bases are TGTGCCAGCAGCGTAGGTAATAGCGGCTCTTACAATGAGCAGTTCTTC.